The text below deals with one TCR beta chain. Its antigen remains unidentified. The CDR3 runs 14 residues. Germline lookup yields CDR1 DFQATT and CDR2 SNEGSKA (reference sequence). V lost 0 bases to trimming and J lost 7 bases, with 13 bases between them. Primers used in a second PCR of about 6 to 11 cycles were a sample-barcoded 5' primer and a J-beta primer mix. Sequencing yielded, for each sample, at least 2.5 million paired-end reads carrying CDR3. TCRdb called the 5' RACE reads again in MiXCR, with one record for every CDR3 protein. The sample has roughly 1,700,000 distinct CDR3 sequences, roughly 27% seen once. The sample originates from a study of blood T cells in healthy people across ages. Study findings and constraints: With donor CMV status unknown, expanded clonotype changes were possibly confounded. Roughly linear declines in TCR beta diversity per million T cells occurred with age.

This chain joins TRBV20-1 and TRBJ2-1, with unresolved D. The clonotype comes from a woman aged 30 to 39 in good health. The sequenced sample consisted of blood. The DNA for the CDR3 is TGCAGTGCTAGAGATCTTGTCCCCGCGAATGAGCAGTTCTTC. Its protein product is CSARDLVPANEQFF.